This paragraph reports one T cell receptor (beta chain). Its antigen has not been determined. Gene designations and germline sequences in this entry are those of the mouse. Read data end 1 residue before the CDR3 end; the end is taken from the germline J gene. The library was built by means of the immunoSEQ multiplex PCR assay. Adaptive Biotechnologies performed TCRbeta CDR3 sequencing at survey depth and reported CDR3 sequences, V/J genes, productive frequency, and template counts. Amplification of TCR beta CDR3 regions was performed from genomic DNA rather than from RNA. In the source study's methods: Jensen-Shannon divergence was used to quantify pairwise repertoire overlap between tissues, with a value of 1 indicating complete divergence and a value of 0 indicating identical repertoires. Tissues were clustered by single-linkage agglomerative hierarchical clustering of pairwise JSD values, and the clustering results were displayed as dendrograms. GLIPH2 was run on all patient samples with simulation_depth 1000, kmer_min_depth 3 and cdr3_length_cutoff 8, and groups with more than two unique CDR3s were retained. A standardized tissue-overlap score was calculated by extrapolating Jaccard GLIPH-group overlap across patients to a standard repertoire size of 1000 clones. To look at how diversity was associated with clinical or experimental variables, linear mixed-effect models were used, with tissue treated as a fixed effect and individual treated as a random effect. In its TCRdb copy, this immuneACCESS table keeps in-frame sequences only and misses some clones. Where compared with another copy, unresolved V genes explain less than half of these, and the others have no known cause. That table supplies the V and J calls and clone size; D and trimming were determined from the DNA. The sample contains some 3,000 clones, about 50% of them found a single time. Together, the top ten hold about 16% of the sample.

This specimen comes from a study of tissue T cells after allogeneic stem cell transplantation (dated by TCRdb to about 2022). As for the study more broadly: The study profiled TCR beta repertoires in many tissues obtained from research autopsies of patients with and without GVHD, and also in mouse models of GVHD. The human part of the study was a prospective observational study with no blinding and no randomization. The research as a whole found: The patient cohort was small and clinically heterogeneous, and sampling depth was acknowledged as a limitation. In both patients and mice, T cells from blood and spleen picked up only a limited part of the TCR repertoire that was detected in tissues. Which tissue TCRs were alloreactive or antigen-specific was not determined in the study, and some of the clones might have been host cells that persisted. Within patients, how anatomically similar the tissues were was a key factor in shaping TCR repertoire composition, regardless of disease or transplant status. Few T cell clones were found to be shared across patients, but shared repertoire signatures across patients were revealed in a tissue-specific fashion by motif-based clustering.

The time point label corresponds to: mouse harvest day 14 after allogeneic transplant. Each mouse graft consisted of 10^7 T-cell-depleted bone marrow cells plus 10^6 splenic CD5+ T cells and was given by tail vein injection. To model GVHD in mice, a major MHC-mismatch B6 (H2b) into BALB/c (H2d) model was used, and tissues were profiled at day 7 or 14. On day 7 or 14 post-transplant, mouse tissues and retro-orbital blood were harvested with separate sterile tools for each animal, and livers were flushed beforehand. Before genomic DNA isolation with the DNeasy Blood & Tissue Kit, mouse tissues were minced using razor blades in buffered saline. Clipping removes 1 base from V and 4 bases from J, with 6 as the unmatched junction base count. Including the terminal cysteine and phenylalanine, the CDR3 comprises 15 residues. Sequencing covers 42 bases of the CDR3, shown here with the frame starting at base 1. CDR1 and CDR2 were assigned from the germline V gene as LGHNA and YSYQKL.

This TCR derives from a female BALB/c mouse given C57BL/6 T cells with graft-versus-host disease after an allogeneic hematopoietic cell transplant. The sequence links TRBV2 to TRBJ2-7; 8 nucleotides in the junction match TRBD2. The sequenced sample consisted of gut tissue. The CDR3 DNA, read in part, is TGTGCCAGCAGCCAAGCGGGGGGGGGCGGGTATGAACAGTAC. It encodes CASSQAGGGGYEQY. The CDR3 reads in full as CASSQAGGGGYEQYF.